The present TCR beta chain was sequenced within a study of cytomegalovirus exposure and HLA in healthy donors. Amplification used 60 Vbeta primers and 13 Jbeta primers. Sequencing was performed with immunoSEQ multiplex PCR; in TCRdb, only in-frame clones are kept and a portion is missing. The repertoire includes around 50,000 clones, approximately 65% of them detected once, and roughly 6.3% sits in the top ten. Germline CDR1 is MNHEY and CDR2 is SVGAGI. The CDR3 contains 13 residues. Trimming stripped 0 bases from V and 5 bases from J, with 8 bases between. The V and J genes are TRBV6-5 and TRBJ2-7; D unresolved. This clonotype was obtained from a young man in good health and CMV-seronegative. Sequenced material: PBMCs. CDR3 sequence reads: CASSYSSRHEQYF. As DNA, the CDR3 is TGTGCCAGCAGTTACTCGTCCCGTCACGAGCAGTACTTC.